This TCR beta chain was recovered during a study of control samples from healthy donors and cancer patients (dated by TCRdb to between 2020 and 2021). A word on this clone: This clone's antigen is unknown. No base quality values were provided; no much bigger clone lies one nucleotide off.

Preparation of the library involved the immunoSEQ multiplex PCR assay. TCRdb carries this immuneACCESS record with in-frame sequences only. Its versions omit some clonotypes, under half of them owing to an unresolved V gene in the studies checked, with the rest unexplained. A total of about 100,000 clones appear in this sample, just under 85% of them only once. Together, the top ten hold approximately 19% of the sample. The receptor was isolated from a man between 25 and 39 years old in good health. Sequencing was done on a sample of blood.

CDR3 region: CSVEGRGLPYEQYF. The DNA sequence is as follows: TGCAGCGTTGAAGGTCGGGGGCTGCCCTACGAGCAGTACTTC. Here the chain combines TRBV29-1 and TRBJ2-7, with the D call perhaps TRBD1 or TRBD2, each one matching 6 bases. From the germline V gene, CDR1 is SQVTM and CDR2 is ANQGSEA. The CDR3 covers 14 residues, taking in both the cysteine and the phenylalanine. Kept here is only the CDR3 DNA, which spans 42 bases and is read in frame from base 1. V is shortened by 1 base, J by 2 bases, and the region joining them spans 12 bases.